This TCR beta chain came from a study of cytomegalovirus exposure and HLA in healthy donors. Trimming cost V 8 bases and J 2 bases, with 9 bases left between them. Germline V gene lookup returns CDR1 MNHEY and CDR2 SMNVEV (reference sequence). This CDR3 has 12 residues. The PCR employed 60 Vbeta primers together with 13 Jbeta primers. Method: immunoSEQ multiplex PCR; TCRdb's copy keeps in-frame clones and lacks some. The sample has around 140,000 clones; 72% are singletons. This chain uses TRBV27 with TRBJ1-2, with a weak D call TRBD1 (5 bases). This receptor was taken from a man aged 50 to 60 in good health and CMV-seropositive. Input material: PBMCs. The CDR3 reads CASYRSNYGYTF. In nucleotides, the CDR3 is TGTGCCAGCTACAGGAGCAACTATGGCTACACCTTC.